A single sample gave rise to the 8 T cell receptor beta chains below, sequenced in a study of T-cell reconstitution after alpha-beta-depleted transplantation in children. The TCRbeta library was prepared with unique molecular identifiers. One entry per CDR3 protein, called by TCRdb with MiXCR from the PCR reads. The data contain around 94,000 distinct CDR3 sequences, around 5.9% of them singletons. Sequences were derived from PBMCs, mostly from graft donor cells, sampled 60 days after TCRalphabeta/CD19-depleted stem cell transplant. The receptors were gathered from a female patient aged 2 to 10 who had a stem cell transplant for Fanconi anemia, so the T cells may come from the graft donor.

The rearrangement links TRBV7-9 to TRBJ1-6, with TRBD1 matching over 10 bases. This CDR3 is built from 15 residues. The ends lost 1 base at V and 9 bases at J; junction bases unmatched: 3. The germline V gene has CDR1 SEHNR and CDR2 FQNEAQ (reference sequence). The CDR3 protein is CASSLGQGATSPLHF. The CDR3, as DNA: TGTGCCAGCAGCTTAGGACAGGGGGCGACTTCACCCCTCCACTTT.

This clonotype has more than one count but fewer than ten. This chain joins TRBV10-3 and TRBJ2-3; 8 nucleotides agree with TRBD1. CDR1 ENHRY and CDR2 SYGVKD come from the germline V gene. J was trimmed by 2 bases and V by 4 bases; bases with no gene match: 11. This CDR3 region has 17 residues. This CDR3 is CAISGWSGTGNTDTQYF. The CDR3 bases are TGTGCCATCAGTGGATGGTCCGGGACAGGAAACACAGATACGCAGTATTTT.

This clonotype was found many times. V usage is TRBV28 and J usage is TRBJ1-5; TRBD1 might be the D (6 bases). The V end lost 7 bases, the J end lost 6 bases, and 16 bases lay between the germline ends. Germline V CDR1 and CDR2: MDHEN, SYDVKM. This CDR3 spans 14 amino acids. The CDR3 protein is CASTTGGRFQPQHF. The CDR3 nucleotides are TGTGCCAGCACTACCGGGGGGCGCTTTCAGCCCCAGCATTTT.

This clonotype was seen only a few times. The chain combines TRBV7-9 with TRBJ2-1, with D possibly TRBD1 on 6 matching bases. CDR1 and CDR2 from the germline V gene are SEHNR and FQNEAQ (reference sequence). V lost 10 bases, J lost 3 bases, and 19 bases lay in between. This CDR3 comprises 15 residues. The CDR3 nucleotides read TGTGCCACCCGGAGTAGGACAGAAAGCTACAATGAGCAGTTCTTC. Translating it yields CATRSRTESYNEQFF.

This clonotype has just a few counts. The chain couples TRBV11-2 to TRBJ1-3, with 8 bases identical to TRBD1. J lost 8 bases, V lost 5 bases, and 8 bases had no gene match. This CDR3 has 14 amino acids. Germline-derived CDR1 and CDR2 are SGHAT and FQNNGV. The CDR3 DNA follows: TGTGCCAGCAGCCTGACAGGGGCTGCGGACACCATATATTTT. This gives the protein CASSLTGAADTIYF.

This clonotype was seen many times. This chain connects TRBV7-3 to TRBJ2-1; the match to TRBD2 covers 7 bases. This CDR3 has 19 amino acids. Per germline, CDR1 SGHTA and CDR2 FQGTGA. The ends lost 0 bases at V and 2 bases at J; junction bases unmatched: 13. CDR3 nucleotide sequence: TGTGCCAGCAGCTTAACGGGAGGGGTAGCACCACTCACCTACAATGAGCAGTTCTTC. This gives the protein CASSLTGGVAPLTYNEQFF. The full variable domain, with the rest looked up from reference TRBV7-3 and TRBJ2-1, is GAGVSQTPSNKVTEKGKYVELRCDPISGHTALYWYRQSLGQGPEFLIYFQGTGAADDSGLPNDRFFAVRPEGSVSTLKIQRTERGDSAVYLCASSLTGGVAPLTYNEQFFGPGTRLTVL.

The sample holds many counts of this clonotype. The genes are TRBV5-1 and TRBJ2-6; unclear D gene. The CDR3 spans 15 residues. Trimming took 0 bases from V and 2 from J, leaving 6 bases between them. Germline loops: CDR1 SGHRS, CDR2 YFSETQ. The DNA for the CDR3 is TGCGCCAGCAGCTTGGATCACCCTGGGGCCAACGTCCTGACTTTC. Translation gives CASSLDHPGANVLTF.

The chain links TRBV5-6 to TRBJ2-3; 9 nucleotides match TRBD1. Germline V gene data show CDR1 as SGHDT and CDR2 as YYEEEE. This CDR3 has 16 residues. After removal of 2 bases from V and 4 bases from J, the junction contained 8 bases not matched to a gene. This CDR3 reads CASSFQQGARSDTQYF. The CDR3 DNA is TGTGCCAGCAGCTTTCAACAGGGGGCGCGATCAGATACGCAGTATTTT. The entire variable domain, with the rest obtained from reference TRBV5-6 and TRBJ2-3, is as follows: DAGVTQSPTHLIKTRGQQVTLRCSPKSGHDTVSWYQQALGQGPQFIFQYYEEEERQRGNFPDRFSGHQFPNYSSELNVNALLLGDSALYLCASSFQQGARSDTQYFGPGTRLTVL.